The 8 T cell receptor beta chains below were found in one sample sequenced in a study of cytomegalovirus exposure and HLA in healthy donors. Generated by immunoSEQ multiplex PCR, the TCRdb table keeps only in-frame clones and is missing some. The table records about 220,000 clones, 90% to 95% of them present only once. Sequencing input: PBMCs. Receptors originate from a woman between 18 and 30 years old in good health and CMV-seronegative.

The rearrangement links TRBV4-1 to TRBJ1-5; D not resolved. CDR3 length equals 14 residues. The V gene lost 7 bases and the J gene lost 0 bases, with 10 bases spanning the gap. In germline, CDR1 is MGHRA, CDR2 YSYEKL. The CDR3 sequence: CASNPSYSNQPQHF. The CDR3, as DNA: TGCGCCAGCAACCCCTCCTATAGCAATCAGCCCCAGCATTTT.

The J gene is TRBJ1-4, the V gene TRBV7-6; the D is unclear. This CDR3 is built from 15 residues. Deletions cut 2 bases from V and 7 bases from J, with 14 bases between. The germline gives CDR1 SGHVS, CDR2 FNYEAQ. CDR3 in amino acids: CASSLPRGPTEKLFF. The CDR3 nucleotides read TGTGCCAGCAGCTTACCTCGAGGGCCCACTGAAAAACTGTTTTTT.

This chain connects TRBV5-1 to TRBJ2-2; 10 nucleotides match TRBD1. The germline V gene has CDR1 SGHRS and CDR2 YFSETQ. The CDR3 consists of 15 residues. V lost 2 bases, J lost 5 bases, and 3 bases stayed unmatched. In DNA form, the CDR3 reads TGCGCCAGCAGCTTTGGGACAGGGGTAACCGGGGAGCTGTTTTTT. Translating gives CASSFGTGVTGELFF.

The chain has TRBV6-1 and TRBJ1-4; 8 positions match TRBD1. The CDR3 sequence is 14 residues long. CDR1 MNHNS and CDR2 SASEGT come from the germline V gene. The V segment lost 5 bases and the J segment 10 bases; nucleotides outside the gene matches: 9. CDR3 nucleotide sequence: TGTGCCAGCAGTTTACAGGGGGAGCCCGGAAAACTGTTTTTT. The encoded protein is CASSLQGEPGKLFF.

The V call is TRBV28, the J call TRBJ1-5; no reliable D call. Trimming removed 3 bases at V and 0 bases at J, with 6 bases between. The CDR3 is 14 residues long. CDR1 and CDR2 (germline): MDHEN, SYDVKM. The CDR3 here is CASSFPYSNQPQHF. The CDR3 DNA sequence: TGTGCCAGCAGTTTCCCGTATAGCAATCAGCCCCAGCATTTT. The full variable domain, rest sourced from reference TRBV28 and TRBJ1-5, is DVKVTQSSRYLVKRTGEKVFLECVQDMDHENMFWYRQDPGLGLRLIYFSYDVKMKEKGDIPEGYSVSREKKERFSLILESASTNQTSMYLCASSFPYSNQPQHFGDGTRLSIL.

V gene TRBV28 combines with J gene TRBJ1-1; unclear D gene. The length of the CDR3 is 12 residues. CDR1 and CDR2 (germline): MDHEN, SYDVKM. V gave up 5 bases and J gave up 8 bases, with 12 bases separating them. Here the CDR3 DNA reads TGTGCCAGCAGTGCTAATATGTTAGAAGCTTTCTTT. Protein sequence: CASSANMLEAFF.

Comment on this clone: Other DNA sequences in the sample encode the same CDR3. CDR3 residues: CAWSAVNYGYTF. CDR3 sequence (DNA): TGTGCCTGGAGTGCGGTCAACTATGGCTACACCTTC. V usage is TRBV30 and J usage is TRBJ1-2; D remains unclear. CDR3 size: 12 residues. The V end was cut by 1 base, the J end by 2 bases, with 5 bases between. CDR1 and CDR2 (germline): GTSNPN, SVGIG (reference sequence).

V is TRBV28 and J is TRBJ2-1; 8 bases fit TRBD2. The V gene's germline CDR1 is MDHEN and CDR2 SYDVKM. V lost 5 bases, J lost 8 bases, and 8 bases stayed unmatched. The CDR3 covers 14 residues. The CDR3 sequence: CASSRSGSIDEQFF. The CDR3 DNA reads TGTGCCAGCAGTCGGAGCGGGAGTATAGATGAGCAGTTCTTC.